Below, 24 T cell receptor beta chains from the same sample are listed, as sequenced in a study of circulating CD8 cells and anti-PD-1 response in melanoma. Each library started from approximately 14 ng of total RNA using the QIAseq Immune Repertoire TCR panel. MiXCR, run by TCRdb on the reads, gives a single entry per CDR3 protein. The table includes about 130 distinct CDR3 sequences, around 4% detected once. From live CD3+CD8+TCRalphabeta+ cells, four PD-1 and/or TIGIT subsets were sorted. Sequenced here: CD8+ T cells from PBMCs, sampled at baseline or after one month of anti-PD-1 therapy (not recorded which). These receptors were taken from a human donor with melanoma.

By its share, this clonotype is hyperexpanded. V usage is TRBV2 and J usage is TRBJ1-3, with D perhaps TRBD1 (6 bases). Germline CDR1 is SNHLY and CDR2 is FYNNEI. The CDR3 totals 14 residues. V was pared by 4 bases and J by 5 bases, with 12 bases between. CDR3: CASSVWQGRNTIYF. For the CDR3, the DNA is TGTGCCAGCAGTGTATGGCAGGGGCGAAACACCATATATTTT.

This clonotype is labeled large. CDR3 in amino acids: CASQGAQMGEQYF. The CDR3 nucleotides are TGTGCCAGCCAGGGGGCCCAAATGGGCGAGCAGTACTTC. This chain joins TRBV19 and TRBJ2-7, with TRBD1 matching over 8 bases. From germline, CDR1 is LNHDA and CDR2 SQIVND (reference sequence). The CDR3 spans 13 residues. After removal of 9 bases from V and 6 bases from J, the junction contained 10 bases not matched to a gene.

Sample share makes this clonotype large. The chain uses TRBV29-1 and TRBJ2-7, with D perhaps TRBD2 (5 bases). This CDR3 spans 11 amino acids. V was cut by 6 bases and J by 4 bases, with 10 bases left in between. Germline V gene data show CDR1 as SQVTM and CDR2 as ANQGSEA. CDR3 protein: CSVQRGYEQYF. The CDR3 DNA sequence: TGCAGCGTCCAAAGAGGGTACGAGCAGTACTTC.

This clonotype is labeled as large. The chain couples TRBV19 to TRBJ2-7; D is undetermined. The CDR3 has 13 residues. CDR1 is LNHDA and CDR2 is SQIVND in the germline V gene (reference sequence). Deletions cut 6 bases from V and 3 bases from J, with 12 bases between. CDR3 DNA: TGTGCCAGTAGCCAGAGTTACAGCTACGAGCAGTACTTC. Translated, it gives CASSQSYSYEQYF.

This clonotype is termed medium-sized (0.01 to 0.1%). CDR3 nucleotides: TGTGCCTGGAGTGAGGAGAACACTGAAGCTTTCTTT. This gives the protein CAWSEENTEAFF. This chain links TRBV30 with TRBJ1-1; D is unresolved. This CDR3 contains 12 residues. V was trimmed by 1 base and J by 1 base, leaving 4 bases between them. Looked up from germline, CDR1 is GTSNPN and CDR2 is SVGIG (reference sequence).

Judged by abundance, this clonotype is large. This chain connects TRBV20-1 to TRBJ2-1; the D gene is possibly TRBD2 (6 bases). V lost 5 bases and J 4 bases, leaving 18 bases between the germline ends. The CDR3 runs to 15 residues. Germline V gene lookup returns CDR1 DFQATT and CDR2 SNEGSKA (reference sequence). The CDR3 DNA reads TGCAGTGCTTACCCGGGACTCGTATCTTACAATGAGCAGTTCTTC. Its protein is CSAYPGLVSYNEQFF.

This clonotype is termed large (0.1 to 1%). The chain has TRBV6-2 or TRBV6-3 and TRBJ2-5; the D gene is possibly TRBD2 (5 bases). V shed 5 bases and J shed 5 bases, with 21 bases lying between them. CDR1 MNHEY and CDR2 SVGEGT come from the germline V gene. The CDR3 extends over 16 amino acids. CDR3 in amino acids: CASSPPMRADGETQYF. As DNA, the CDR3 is TGTGCCAGCAGTCCCCCTATGAGGGCCGATGGGGAGACCCAGTACTTC.

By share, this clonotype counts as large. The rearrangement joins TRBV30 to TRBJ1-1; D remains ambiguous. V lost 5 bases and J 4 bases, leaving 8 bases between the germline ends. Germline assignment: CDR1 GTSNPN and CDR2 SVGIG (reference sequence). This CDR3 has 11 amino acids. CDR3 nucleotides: TGTGCCTGGGGGCGCATCACTGAAGCTTTCTTT. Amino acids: CAWGRITEAFF.

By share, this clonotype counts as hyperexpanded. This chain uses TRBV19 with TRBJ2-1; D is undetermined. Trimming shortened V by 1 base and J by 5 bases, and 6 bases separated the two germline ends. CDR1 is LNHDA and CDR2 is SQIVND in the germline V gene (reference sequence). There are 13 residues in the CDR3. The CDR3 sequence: CASSIVQNNEQFF. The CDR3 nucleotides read TGTGCCAGTAGTATAGTGCAGAACAATGAGCAGTTCTTC.

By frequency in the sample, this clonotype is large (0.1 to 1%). This CDR3 reads CSVPGQIQETQYF. DNA for the CDR3: TGCAGCGTTCCGGGACAGATACAAGAGACCCAGTACTTC. The V call is TRBV29-1, the J call TRBJ2-5, with TRBD1 identical over 7 bases. CDR1 and CDR2 (germline): SQVTM, ANQGSEA. Trimming removed 5 bases from V and 2 bases from J; junction bases left unmatched: 5. This CDR3 is built from 13 residues.

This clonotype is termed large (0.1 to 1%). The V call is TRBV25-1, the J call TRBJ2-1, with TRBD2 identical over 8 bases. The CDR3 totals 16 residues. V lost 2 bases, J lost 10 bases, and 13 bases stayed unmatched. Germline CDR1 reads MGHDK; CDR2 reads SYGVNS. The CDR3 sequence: CASSEPRGGQAGEQFF. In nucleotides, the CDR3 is TGTGCCAGCAGTGAACCTCGGGGGGGCCAGGCTGGAGAGCAGTTCTTC.

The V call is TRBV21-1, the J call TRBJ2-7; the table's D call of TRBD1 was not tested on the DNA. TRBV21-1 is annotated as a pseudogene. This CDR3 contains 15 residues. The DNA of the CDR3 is TGTGCCAGCATCGTTCCCGGGACAGAGTCCTACGAGCAGTACTTC. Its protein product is CASIVPGTESYEQYF.

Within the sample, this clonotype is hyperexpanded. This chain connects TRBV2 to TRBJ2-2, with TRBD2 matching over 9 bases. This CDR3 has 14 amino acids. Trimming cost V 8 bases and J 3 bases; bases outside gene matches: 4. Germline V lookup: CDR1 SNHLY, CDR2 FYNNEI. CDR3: CASERGAYTGELFF. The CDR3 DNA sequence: TGTGCCAGCGAGCGGGGGGCTTACACCGGGGAGCTGTTTTTT. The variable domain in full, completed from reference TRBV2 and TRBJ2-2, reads EPEVTQTPSHQVTQMGQEVILRCVPISNHLYFYWYRQILGQKVEFLVSFYNNEISEKSEIFDDQFSVERPDGSNFTLKIRSTKLEDSAMYFCASERGAYTGELFFGEGSRLTVL.

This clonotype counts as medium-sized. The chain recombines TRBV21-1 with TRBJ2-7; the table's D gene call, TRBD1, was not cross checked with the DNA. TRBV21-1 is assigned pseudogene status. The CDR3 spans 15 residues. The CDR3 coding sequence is TGTGCCAGCATCGTTCCCGGGACAAAGTCCTACGAGCAGTACTTC. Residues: CASIVPGTKSYEQYF.

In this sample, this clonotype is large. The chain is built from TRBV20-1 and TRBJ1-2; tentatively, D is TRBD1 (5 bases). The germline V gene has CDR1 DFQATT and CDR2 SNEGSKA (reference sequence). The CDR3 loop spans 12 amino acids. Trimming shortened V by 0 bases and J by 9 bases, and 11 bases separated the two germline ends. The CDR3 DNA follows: TGCAGTGCTAGAGATCTAGGGGCGAGCTACACCTTC. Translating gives CSARDLGASYTF.

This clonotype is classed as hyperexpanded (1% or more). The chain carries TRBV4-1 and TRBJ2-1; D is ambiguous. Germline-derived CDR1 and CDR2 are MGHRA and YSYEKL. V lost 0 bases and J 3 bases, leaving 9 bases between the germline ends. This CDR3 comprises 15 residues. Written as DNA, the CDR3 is TGCGCCAGCAGCCAAGATCGGGCAGTCTACAATGAGCAGTTCTTC. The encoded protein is CASSQDRAVYNEQFF.

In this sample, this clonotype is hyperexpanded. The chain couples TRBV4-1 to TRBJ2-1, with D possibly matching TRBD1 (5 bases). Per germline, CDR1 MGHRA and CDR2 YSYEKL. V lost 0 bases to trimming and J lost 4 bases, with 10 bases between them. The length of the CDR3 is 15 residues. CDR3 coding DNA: TGCGCCAGCAGCCAAGACAGGGCAGGATACAATGAGCAGTTCTTC. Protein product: CASSQDRAGYNEQFF.

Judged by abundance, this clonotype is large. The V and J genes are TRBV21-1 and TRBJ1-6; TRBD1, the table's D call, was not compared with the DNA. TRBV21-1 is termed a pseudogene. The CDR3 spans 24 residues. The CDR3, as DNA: TGTGCCAGCAGCAAAGCAGGAAGAGCGGAAGGAGACAGGGGCCGTAAGCACTGCAATTCACCCCTCCACTTT. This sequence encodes CASSKAGRAEGDRGRKHCNSPLHF.

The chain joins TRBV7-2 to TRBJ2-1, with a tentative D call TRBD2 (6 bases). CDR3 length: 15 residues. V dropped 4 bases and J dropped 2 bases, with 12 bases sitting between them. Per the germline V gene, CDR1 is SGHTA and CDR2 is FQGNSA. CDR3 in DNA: TGTGCCAGCAGCTCCGGCTCGGGGGCCTACAATGAGCAGTTCTTC. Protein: CASSSGSGAYNEQFF.

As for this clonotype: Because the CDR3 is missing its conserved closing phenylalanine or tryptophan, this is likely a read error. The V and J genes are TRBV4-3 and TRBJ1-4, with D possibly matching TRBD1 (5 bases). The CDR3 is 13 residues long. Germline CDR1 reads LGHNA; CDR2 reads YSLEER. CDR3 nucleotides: TGCGCCAGCAGCCAAGAGGCGGGGGAAAGACTGTTTCTT. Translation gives CASSQEAGERLFL.

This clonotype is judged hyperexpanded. The CDR3 DNA follows: TGTGCTAGTGCCTACGGTTTGACCGGGGAGCTGTTTTTT. Translated, it gives CASAYGLTGELFF. The rearrangement uses TRBV12-5 and TRBJ2-2; D gene uncertain. Trimming shortened V by 7 bases and J by 5 bases, and 11 bases separated the two germline ends. The length of the CDR3 is 13 residues. Germline lookup yields CDR1 LGHNT and CDR2 FRNRAP.

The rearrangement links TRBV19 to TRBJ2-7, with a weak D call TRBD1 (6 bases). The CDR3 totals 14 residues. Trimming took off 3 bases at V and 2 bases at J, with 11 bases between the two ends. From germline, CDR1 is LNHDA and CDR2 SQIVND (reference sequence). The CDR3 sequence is CASSMGHGPYEQYF. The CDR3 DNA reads TGTGCCAGTAGTATGGGACACGGACCCTACGAGCAGTACTTC.

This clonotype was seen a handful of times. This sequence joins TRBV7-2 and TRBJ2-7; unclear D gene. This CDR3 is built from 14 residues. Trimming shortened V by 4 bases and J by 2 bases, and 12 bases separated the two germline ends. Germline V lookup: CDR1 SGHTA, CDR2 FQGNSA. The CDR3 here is CASSSTAPTYEQYF. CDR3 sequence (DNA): TGTGCCAGCAGCTCTACAGCGCCCACCTACGAGCAGTACTTC.

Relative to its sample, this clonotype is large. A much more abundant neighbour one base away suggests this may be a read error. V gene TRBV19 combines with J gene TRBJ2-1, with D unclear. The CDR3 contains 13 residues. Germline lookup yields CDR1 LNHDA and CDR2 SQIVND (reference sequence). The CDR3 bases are TGTGGGGCTCGGTCCCCTCTCTACAATGAGCAGTTCTTC. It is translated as CGARSPLYNEQFF.